This T cell receptor beta chain was identified during a study of CD8 T cells in ankylosing spondylitis. Study outcomes and limitations: There was a TCR beta motif, made of fewer than 10 highly homologous variants, that appeared characteristic of ankylosing spondylitis blood. Past studies reported some motif variants in reactive arthritis synovial fluid and blood. Matched ankylosing spondylitis synovial fluid reportedly showed significant enrichment of disease-linked clones.

This CDR3 has 13 amino acids. CDR1 and CDR2 from the germline V gene are SQVTM and ANQGSEA. V shed 2 bases and J shed 1 base, with 9 bases lying between them. Molecular-barcoded quantitative 5'-RACE produced these TCR beta libraries. TCRdb re-called the 5' RACE reads through MiXCR, storing one row per CDR3 protein. This sample has more than 200,000 distinct CDR3 sequences, with roughly 25% found just once. Only a few counts were recorded for this clonotype. Its antigen is currently unknown. This chain connects TRBV29-1 to TRBJ2-7, with a possible D match to TRBD1 (5 bases). This TCR came from a male donor with ankylosing spondylitis or in good health (not recorded which). The sample consisted of blood, either unsorted or a sorted T cell fraction (not recorded which). In DNA form, the CDR3 reads TGCAGCGTTGAAATACAGGCTTCCTACGAGCAGTACTTC. Its protein is CSVEIQASYEQYF.